The T cell receptor beta chain described here comes from a study of blood T cell repertoires in COVID-19. This CDR3 is built from 13 residues. Germline CDR1 and CDR2: GTSNPN and SVGIG (reference sequence). V was cut by 1 base and J by 7 bases, with 8 bases left in between. Assay used: immunoSEQ multiplex PCR; TCRdb lists only in-frame clones, some missing. In the table there are about 110,000 clones, about four fifths of which are singletons. The origin of this receptor is a woman aged 55-69 years with acute or convalescent COVID-19. The source material was peripheral blood. V gene TRBV30 combines with J gene TRBJ1-6; weak D call: TRBD1 (6 bases). The CDR3: CAWSGTANSPLHF. The DNA for the CDR3 is TGTGCCTGGAGTGGGACAGCCAATTCACCCCTCCACTTT. The whole variable domain, filled in from reference TRBV30 and TRBJ1-6, reads SQTIHQWPATLVQPVGSPLSLECTVEGTSNPNLYWYRQAAGRGLQLLFYSVGIGQISSEVPQNLSASRPQDRQFILSSKKLLLSDSGFYLCAWSGTANSPLHFGNGTRLTVT.